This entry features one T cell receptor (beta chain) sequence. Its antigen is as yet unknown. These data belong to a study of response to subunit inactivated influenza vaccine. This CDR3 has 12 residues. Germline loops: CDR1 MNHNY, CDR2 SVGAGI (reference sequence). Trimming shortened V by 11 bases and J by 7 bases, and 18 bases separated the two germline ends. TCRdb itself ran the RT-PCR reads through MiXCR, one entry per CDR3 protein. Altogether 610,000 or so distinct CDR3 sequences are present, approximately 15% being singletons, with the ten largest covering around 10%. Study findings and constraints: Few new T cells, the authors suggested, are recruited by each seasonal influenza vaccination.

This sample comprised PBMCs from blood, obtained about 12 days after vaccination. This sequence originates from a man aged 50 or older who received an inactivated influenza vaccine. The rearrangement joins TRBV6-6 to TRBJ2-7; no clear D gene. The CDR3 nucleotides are TGTGCCTGCTTAGGGCCCCTGAGTGAGCAGTACTTC. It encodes CACLGPLSEQYF.